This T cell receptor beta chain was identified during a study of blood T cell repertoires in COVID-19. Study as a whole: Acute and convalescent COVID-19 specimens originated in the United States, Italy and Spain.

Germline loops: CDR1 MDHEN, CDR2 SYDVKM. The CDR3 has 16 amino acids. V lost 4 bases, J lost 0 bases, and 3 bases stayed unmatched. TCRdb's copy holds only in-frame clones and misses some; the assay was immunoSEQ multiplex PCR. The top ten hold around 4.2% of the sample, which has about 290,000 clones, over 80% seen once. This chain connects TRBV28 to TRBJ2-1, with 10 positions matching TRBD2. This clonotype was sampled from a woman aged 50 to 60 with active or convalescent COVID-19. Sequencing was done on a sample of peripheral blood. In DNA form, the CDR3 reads TGTGCCAGCAGTTCTCGGACTAGCGGCTCCTACAATGAGCAGTTCTTC. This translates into CASSSRTSGSYNEQFF.